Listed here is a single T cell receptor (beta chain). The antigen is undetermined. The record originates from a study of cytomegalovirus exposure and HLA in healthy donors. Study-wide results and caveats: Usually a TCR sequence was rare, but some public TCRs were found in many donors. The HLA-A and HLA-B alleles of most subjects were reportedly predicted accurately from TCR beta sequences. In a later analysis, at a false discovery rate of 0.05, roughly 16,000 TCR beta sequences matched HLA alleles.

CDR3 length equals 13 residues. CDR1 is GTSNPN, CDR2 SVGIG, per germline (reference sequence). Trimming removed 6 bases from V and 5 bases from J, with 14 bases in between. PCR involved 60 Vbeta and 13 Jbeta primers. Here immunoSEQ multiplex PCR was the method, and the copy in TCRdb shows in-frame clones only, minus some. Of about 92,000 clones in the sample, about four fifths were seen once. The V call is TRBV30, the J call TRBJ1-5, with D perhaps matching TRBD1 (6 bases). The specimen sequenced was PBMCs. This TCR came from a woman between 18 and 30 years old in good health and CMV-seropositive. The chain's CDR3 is CACSRTDDQPQHF. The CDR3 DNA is TGTGCCTGTAGTAGGACAGACGATCAGCCCCAGCATTTT.